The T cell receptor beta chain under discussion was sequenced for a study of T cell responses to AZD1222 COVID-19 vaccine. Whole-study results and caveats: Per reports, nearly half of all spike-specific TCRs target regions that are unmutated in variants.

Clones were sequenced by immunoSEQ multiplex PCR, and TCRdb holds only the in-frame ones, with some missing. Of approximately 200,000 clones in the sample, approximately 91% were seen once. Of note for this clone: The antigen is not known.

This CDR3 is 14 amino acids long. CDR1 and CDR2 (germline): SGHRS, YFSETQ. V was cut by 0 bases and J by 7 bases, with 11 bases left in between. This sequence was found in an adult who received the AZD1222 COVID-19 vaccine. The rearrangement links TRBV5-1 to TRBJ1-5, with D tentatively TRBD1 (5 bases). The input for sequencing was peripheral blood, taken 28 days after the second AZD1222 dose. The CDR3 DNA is TGCGCCAGCAGCTTGGAAGGGGTGGGCCAGCCCCAGCATTTT. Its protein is CASSLEGVGQPQHF.